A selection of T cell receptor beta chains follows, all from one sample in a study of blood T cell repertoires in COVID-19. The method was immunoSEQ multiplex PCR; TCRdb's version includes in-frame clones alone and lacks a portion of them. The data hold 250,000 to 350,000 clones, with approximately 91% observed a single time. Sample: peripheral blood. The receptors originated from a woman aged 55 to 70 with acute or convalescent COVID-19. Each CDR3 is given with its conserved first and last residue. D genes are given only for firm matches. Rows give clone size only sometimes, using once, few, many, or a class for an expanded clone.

cdr3_aa: CASRWGQGGNGYTF
cdr3_length: 14
clone_size: few
v_call: TRBV25-1
j_call: TRBJ1-2
d_call: TRBD1

cdr3_aa: CASSQSGALGETQYF
cdr3_length: 15
clone_size: -
v_call: TRBV2
j_call: TRBJ2-5
d_call: TRBD2

cdr3_aa: CASSSPSSGGAYEQFF
cdr3_length: 16
clone_size: few
v_call: TRBV6-5
j_call: TRBJ2-1
d_call: TRBD2

cdr3_aa: CASSWSRDRTYEQYF
cdr3_length: 15
clone_size: -
v_call: TRBV11-1
j_call: TRBJ2-7
d_call: TRBD1

cdr3_aa: CASSPNRWEETQYF
cdr3_length: 14
clone_size: -
v_call: TRBV2
j_call: TRBJ2-5
d_call: -

cdr3_aa: CATSATTISEGEKLFF
cdr3_length: 16
clone_size: -
v_call: TRBV24-1
j_call: TRBJ1-4
d_call: -

cdr3_aa: CASNPGGASNEQYF
cdr3_length: 14
clone_size: -
v_call: TRBV5-4
j_call: TRBJ2-7
d_call: TRBD2

cdr3_aa: CASSLKVGTSPYIEQFF
cdr3_length: 17
clone_size: -
v_call: TRBV7-3
j_call: TRBJ2-1
d_call: TRBD2

cdr3_aa: CASSGGSGYSYNEQFF
cdr3_length: 16
clone_size: -
v_call: TRBV2
j_call: TRBJ2-1
d_call: -

cdr3_aa: CASSYWDSTDTQYF
cdr3_length: 14
clone_size: -
v_call: TRBV6-2/TRBV6-3
j_call: TRBJ2-3
d_call: -

cdr3_aa: CASGPSGGAGNEQFF
cdr3_length: 15
clone_size: -
v_call: TRBV5-1
j_call: TRBJ2-1
d_call: TRBD2

cdr3_aa: CASSLQPQHF
cdr3_length: 10
clone_size: -
v_call: TRBV28
j_call: TRBJ1-5
d_call: -

cdr3_aa: CSAAGNYGYTF
cdr3_length: 11
clone_size: -
v_call: TRBV29-1
j_call: TRBJ1-2
d_call: -

cdr3_aa: CASSLAGTGRNYEQYF
cdr3_length: 16
clone_size: -
v_call: TRBV7-9
j_call: TRBJ2-7
d_call: TRBD1

cdr3_aa: CASSVDGTTSGELFF
cdr3_length: 15
clone_size: -
v_call: TRBV9
j_call: TRBJ2-2
d_call: TRBD2

cdr3_aa: CAISDGGRRTAEAFF
cdr3_length: 15
clone_size: once
v_call: TRBV10-3
j_call: TRBJ1-1
d_call: -

cdr3_aa: CASSLGSGTSSGNTIYF
cdr3_length: 17
clone_size: -
v_call: TRBV7-9
j_call: TRBJ1-3
d_call: -

cdr3_aa: CASSRPGLSGNTGELFF
cdr3_length: 17
clone_size: -
v_call: TRBV6-2/TRBV6-3
j_call: TRBJ2-2
d_call: -

cdr3_aa: CASREMCWVEEQYF
cdr3_length: 14
clone_size: once
v_call: TRBV6-4
j_call: TRBJ2-7
d_call: -

cdr3_aa: CATTTGANEKLFF
cdr3_length: 13
clone_size: -
v_call: TRBV12-3/TRBV12-4
j_call: TRBJ1-4
d_call: TRBD1

cdr3_aa: CASSVTGGSSGANVLTF
cdr3_length: 17
clone_size: -
v_call: TRBV5-1
j_call: TRBJ2-6
d_call: TRBD2

cdr3_aa: CASSAGSALSTDTQYF
cdr3_length: 16
clone_size: -
v_call: TRBV9
j_call: TRBJ2-3
d_call: -

cdr3_aa: CASSSTGTGHEKLFF
cdr3_length: 15
clone_size: -
v_call: TRBV5-4
j_call: TRBJ1-4
d_call: -

cdr3_aa: CASSFIDRGNTEAFF
cdr3_length: 15
clone_size: -
v_call: TRBV5-4
j_call: TRBJ1-1
d_call: TRBD1

cdr3_aa: CSVLGLAHEQYF
cdr3_length: 12
clone_size: -
v_call: TRBV29-1
j_call: TRBJ2-7
d_call: TRBD2

cdr3_aa: CSASLAGGSQETQYF
cdr3_length: 15
clone_size: -
v_call: TRBV20-1
j_call: TRBJ2-5
d_call: TRBD2

cdr3_aa: CACKQLNTEAFF
cdr3_length: 12
clone_size: few
v_call: TRBV30
j_call: TRBJ1-1
d_call: -

cdr3_aa: CASSQVGQLNTEAFF
cdr3_length: 15
clone_size: -
v_call: TRBV14
j_call: TRBJ1-1
d_call: -

cdr3_aa: CASSQGTIGGYSYNEQFF
cdr3_length: 18
clone_size: -
v_call: TRBV4-3
j_call: TRBJ2-1
d_call: -

cdr3_aa: CASSIRQGAEKLFF
cdr3_length: 14
clone_size: -
v_call: TRBV19
j_call: TRBJ1-4
d_call: TRBD1

cdr3_aa: CASTQPDRGSETQYF
cdr3_length: 15
clone_size: -
v_call: TRBV2
j_call: TRBJ2-5
d_call: TRBD1

cdr3_aa: CASSPRLYAQYF
cdr3_length: 12
clone_size: -
v_call: TRBV7-9
j_call: TRBJ2-3
d_call: -

cdr3_aa: CASSLGGSTGELFF
cdr3_length: 14
clone_size: -
v_call: TRBV7-3
j_call: TRBJ2-2
d_call: -

cdr3_aa: CASRRDFLSGNTIYF
cdr3_length: 15
clone_size: -
v_call: TRBV2
j_call: TRBJ1-3
d_call: -

cdr3_aa: CASSIHQNSPLHF
cdr3_length: 13
clone_size: -
v_call: TRBV7-3
j_call: TRBJ1-6
d_call: -

cdr3_aa: CATSEKGLDYNEQFF
cdr3_length: 15
clone_size: few
v_call: TRBV24-1
j_call: TRBJ2-1
d_call: TRBD2

cdr3_aa: CASSPLRTGLNTEAFF
cdr3_length: 16
clone_size: -
v_call: TRBV28
j_call: TRBJ1-1
d_call: TRBD1

cdr3_aa: CASSSQGYEQYF
cdr3_length: 12
clone_size: -
v_call: TRBV5-6
j_call: TRBJ2-7
d_call: -

cdr3_aa: CASSLVLAGGYEQYF
cdr3_length: 15
clone_size: -
v_call: TRBV5-1
j_call: TRBJ2-7
d_call: TRBD2

cdr3_aa: CASSAEQGVETQYF
cdr3_length: 14
clone_size: -
v_call: TRBV18
j_call: TRBJ2-5
d_call: -

cdr3_aa: CASSADMNTEAFF
cdr3_length: 13
clone_size: -
v_call: TRBV4-3
j_call: TRBJ1-1
d_call: -

cdr3_aa: CASSERGTNEKLFF
cdr3_length: 14
clone_size: -
v_call: TRBV9
j_call: TRBJ1-4
d_call: -

cdr3_aa: CAISDSLNGDGYTF
cdr3_length: 14
clone_size: -
v_call: TRBV10-3
j_call: TRBJ1-2
d_call: -

cdr3_aa: CASSVAESQREFFEQFF
cdr3_length: 17
clone_size: -
v_call: TRBV9
j_call: TRBJ2-1
d_call: TRBD2

cdr3_aa: CASSFQRGGEAFF
cdr3_length: 13
clone_size: once
v_call: TRBV3-1/TRBV3-2
j_call: TRBJ1-1
d_call: -

cdr3_aa: CASSLSRPRGAKNIQYF
cdr3_length: 17
clone_size: -
v_call: TRBV7-3
j_call: TRBJ2-4
d_call: -

cdr3_aa: CASSSLTGNNSPLHF
cdr3_length: 15
clone_size: -
v_call: TRBV18
j_call: TRBJ1-6
d_call: TRBD1

cdr3_aa: CASSYSRDSGDYEQYF
cdr3_length: 16
clone_size: few
v_call: TRBV6-5
j_call: TRBJ2-7
d_call: TRBD1

cdr3_aa: CSVEDLPPWGLASGRPIRYEQYF
cdr3_length: 23
clone_size: -
v_call: TRBV29-1
j_call: TRBJ2-7
d_call: TRBD2

cdr3_aa: CASNRDKVEKLFF
cdr3_length: 13
clone_size: -
v_call: TRBV6-1
j_call: TRBJ1-4
d_call: -

cdr3_aa: CASSFPGSFEKLFF
cdr3_length: 14
clone_size: -
v_call: TRBV7-3
j_call: TRBJ1-4
d_call: -

cdr3_aa: CASSPNPINQPQHF
cdr3_length: 14
clone_size: -
v_call: TRBV4-1
j_call: TRBJ1-5
d_call: -

cdr3_aa: CSVEDLGLAGGVGTQYF
cdr3_length: 17
clone_size: -
v_call: TRBV29-1
j_call: TRBJ2-5
d_call: TRBD2

cdr3_aa: CASSLGAGGYEQYF
cdr3_length: 14
clone_size: -
v_call: TRBV5-4
j_call: TRBJ2-7
d_call: TRBD2

cdr3_aa: CASSLPGNYGYTF
cdr3_length: 13
clone_size: -
v_call: TRBV5-6
j_call: TRBJ1-2
d_call: -